The 27 T cell receptor beta chains presented below share a single source sample, sequenced in a study of cytotoxic CD8 clonotypes in ibrutinib-treated CLL. Profiled with immunoSEQ multiplex PCR; TCRdb holds only in-frame clones, not every one. This sample yields 100,000 or so clones, of which 45% to 65% are seen a single time; 37% belongs to the top ten. The starting material was PBMCs, obtained after 24 months of ibrutinib treatment. These receptor sequences come from a human donor with chronic lymphocytic leukemia.

The V and J genes are TRBV5-1 and TRBJ2-3; weak D call: TRBD1 (6 bases). CDR3 length: 15 amino acids. V shed 4 bases and J shed 0 bases, with 12 bases lying between them. Germline lookup yields CDR1 SGHRS and CDR2 YFSETQ. The chain's CDR3 is CASSERQVSTDTQYF. The CDR3 DNA follows: TGCGCCAGCAGCGAGAGACAGGTTAGCACAGATACGCAGTATTTT.

This clone appeared a single time. The rearrangement links TRBV10-3 to TRBJ1-3; D gene uncertain. The CDR3 has 13 amino acids. With 5 bases removed from V and 1 base from J, the gap between germline ends came to 6 bases. Germline loops: CDR1 ENHRY, CDR2 SYGVKD. For the CDR3, the DNA is TGTGCCATCAGTCAGGAGTCTGGAAACACCATATATTTT. Protein product: CAISQESGNTIYF.

This rearrangement joins TRBV6-1 to TRBJ1-4; D call uncertain. The CDR3 spans 15 residues. Looked up from germline, CDR1 is MNHNS and CDR2 is SASEGT. V lost 9 bases and J lost 0, with 14 bases in between. CDR3 in amino acids: CASWLGLATNEKLFF. The CDR3 DNA sequence: TGTGCCAGTTGGTTGGGCCTCGCAACTAATGAAAAACTGTTTTTT.

The sample holds a few counts of this clone. The chain joins TRBV2 to TRBJ1-1, with D possibly being TRBD1 (5 bases). Trimming left V 6 bases short and J 1 base short, with 15 bases between. Germline V CDR1 and CDR2: SNHLY, FYNNEI. The CDR3 spans 15 residues. Here the CDR3 DNA reads TGTGCCAGCAGGGCGATTAATGGGGGGAACACTGAAGCTTTCTTT. Its translation is CASRAINGGNTEAFF.

The V call is TRBV29-1, the J call TRBJ1-2; D is unresolved. Between the trimmed V and J ends, which lost 6 bases and 3 bases, there was a span of 23 bases. Germline V gene lookup returns CDR1 SQVTM and CDR2 ANQGSEA. This CDR3 spans 16 amino acids. CDR3 protein: CSVGPDSLGMDYGYTF. CDR3 nucleotide sequence: TGCAGCGTAGGCCCCGATTCCCTTGGGATGGACTATGGCTACACCTTC.

This chain joins TRBV18 and TRBJ2-2; D remains ambiguous. V lost 5 bases and J 0 bases, leaving 19 bases between the germline ends. CDR1 and CDR2 (germline): KGHSH, LQKENI. This CDR3 comprises 18 residues. CDR3 sequence reads: CASSFNSVGTTNTGELFF. DNA for the CDR3: TGTGCCAGCTCATTTAACTCCGTCGGAACCACGAACACCGGGGAGCTGTTTTTT. The full variable domain, with the rest looked up from reference TRBV18 and TRBJ2-2, is NAGVMQNPRHLVRRRGQEARLRCSPMKGHSHVYWYRQLPEEGLKFMVYLQKENIIDESGMPKERFSAEFPKEGPSILRIQQVVRGDSAAYFCASSFNSVGTTNTGELFFGEGSRLTVL.

The J gene is TRBJ2-7, the V gene TRBV30; D is undetermined. Per the germline V gene, CDR1 is GTSNPN and CDR2 is SVGIG (reference sequence). V was pared by 2 bases and J by 3 bases, with 8 bases between. The CDR3 extends over 12 amino acids. In nucleotides, the CDR3 is TGTGCCTGGAGTATTACTGGCTACGAGCAGTACTTC. It yields the protein CAWSITGYEQYF.

This clone has a single count. Its ends do not fully match the called genes, so a read error is possible. The CDR3 DNA reads as TGTGCCAGCAGCCTAGATTTTGGACGGTTACAAGAGACCCAGTACTTC. Its translation: CASSLDFGRLQETQYF. The chain is built from TRBV11-3 and TRBJ2-5; D gene uncertain. Per germline, CDR1 SGHNT and CDR2 YENEEA. This CDR3 is 16 amino acids long.

The rearrangement uses TRBV4-2 and TRBJ2-5, with D perhaps assigned TRBD1 or TRBD2 (5 bases each). This CDR3 contains 16 residues. CDR1 and CDR2 from the germline V gene are LGHNA and YNFKEQ. V was trimmed by 8 bases and J by 1 base, leaving 20 bases between them. The CDR3 DNA reads as TGTGCCAGCGGAGCCGGCCCCGGGACGGCCCAAGAGACCCAGTACTTC. This gives the protein CASGAGPGTAQETQYF.

V is TRBV12-5 and J is TRBJ2-3, with D perhaps matching TRBD1 or TRBD2 (6 bases each). The CDR3 contains 14 residues. The germline CDR1 and CDR2 sequences are LGHNT and FRNRAP. Trimming shortened V by 7 bases and J by 3 bases, and 14 bases separated the two germline ends. CDR3 nucleotide sequence: TGTGCTAGTGCCGCGGGACAACGAACAGATACGCAGTATTTT. Protein: CASAAGQRTDTQYF.

This clone was detected many times. This rearrangement joins TRBV2 to TRBJ1-2; TRBD1 aligns across 8 bases. The trim removed 5 bases at V and 7 bases at J, leaving 9 bases unmatched. The CDR3 loop spans 14 amino acids. Germline V lookup: CDR1 SNHLY, CDR2 FYNNEI. Written as DNA, the CDR3 is TGTGCCAGCAGTTCCGGACAGGGTGAGGGTGGCTACACCTTC. It specifies CASSSGQGEGGYTF.

The chain joins TRBV5-1 to TRBJ2-7; D possibly matches TRBD1 or TRBD2 (5 bases each). The V and J ends lost 4 bases and 7 bases respectively, with 21 bases between them. Germline CDR1 and CDR2: SGHRS and YFSETQ. The CDR3 is 15 residues long. Written as DNA, the CDR3 is TGCGCCAGCAGCGGGTCCGGGACGGACTTTAGGGAGCAGTACTTC. It specifies CASSGSGTDFREQYF.

The V and J genes are TRBV2 and TRBJ1-5; no firm D call. The V gene's germline CDR1 is SNHLY and CDR2 FYNNEI. The germline V and J ends were trimmed by 5 bases and 0 bases, with 11 bases remaining between them. CDR3 length: 15 amino acids. CDR3 nucleotide sequence: TGTGCCAGCAGTTCTGACGGTTATAGCAATCAGCCCCAGCATTTT. Translating it yields CASSSDGYSNQPQHF.

This clone was detected only a few times. This chain uses TRBV30 with TRBJ2-7; TRBD1 is a possible D gene (6 bases). The CDR3 contains 12 residues. Germline lookup yields CDR1 GTSNPN and CDR2 SVGIG (reference sequence). CDR3 region: CAWSAQGATPGV. In DNA form, the CDR3 reads TGTGCCTGGAGTGCACAGGGAGCCACCCCGGGAGTC.

This clone appeared a few times. The chain is built from TRBV30 and TRBJ1-4, with 8 bases that match TRBD1. Germline V gene lookup returns CDR1 GTSNPN and CDR2 SVGIG (reference sequence). The trim removed 8 bases at V and 2 bases at J, leaving 1 base unmatched. This CDR3 comprises 12 residues. The DNA for the CDR3 is TGTGCCGGACAGGGTACTAATGAAAAACTGTTTTTT. It translates to CAGQGTNEKLFF.

CDR3 amino acids: CAWSASVGGYTF. The CDR3 coding sequence is TGTGCCTGGAGTGCGTCCGTGGGGGGCTACACCTTC. The chain uses TRBV30 and TRBJ1-2; no clear D gene. V gave up 1 base and J gave up 8 bases, with 11 bases separating them. The germline V gene encodes CDR1 GTSNPN and CDR2 SVGIG (reference sequence). The CDR3 totals 12 residues.

This rearrangement joins TRBV5-4 to TRBJ1-2; D ambiguous. Trimming pared 0 bases from V and 2 bases from J, leaving 11 bases between. Germline V gene lookup returns CDR1 SGHNT and CDR2 YYREEE (reference sequence). This CDR3 contains 15 residues. The CDR3, as DNA: TGTGCCAGCAGCTTGGGTAGGTCGGTGAACTATGGCTACACCTTC. It translates to CASSLGRSVNYGYTF.

The rearrangement joins TRBV6-1 to TRBJ1-2, with D uncertain. The CDR3 consists of 12 residues. Germline V gene lookup returns CDR1 MNHNS and CDR2 SASEGT. Trimming removed 11 bases from V and 0 bases from J, with 10 bases in between. CDR3 sequence reads: CAVGQTNYGYTF. The CDR3 DNA reads TGTGCCGTCGGCCAGACTAACTATGGCTACACCTTC.

V is TRBV7-8 and J is TRBJ2-5; TRBD2 agrees at 7 bases. The CDR3 is made up of 15 amino acids. Germline CDR1 and CDR2: SGHVS and FQNEAQ. The J segment lost 1 base and the V segment lost 3 bases, leaving 5 bases of the junction unmatched. The CDR3, as DNA: TGTGCCAGCAGCTTTGATCCGGGGGGCCAAGAGACCCAGTACTTC. The encoded protein is CASSFDPGGQETQYF.

CDR3 in amino acids: CASSIPPVGEQYF. CDR3 sequence (DNA): TGTGCCAGTAGTATCCCCCCCGTGGGCGAGCAGTACTTC. The rearrangement uses TRBV19 and TRBJ2-7; D uncertain. V was clipped by 3 bases and J by 6 bases, with 12 bases between them. This CDR3 spans 13 amino acids. Germline CDR1 and CDR2: LNHDA and SQIVND (reference sequence).

The V gene is TRBV9, the J gene TRBJ2-3; perhaps TRBD1 as D (6 bases). CDR3 length: 13 residues. Trimming shortened V by 4 bases and J by 4 bases, and 10 bases separated the two germline ends. CDR1 is SGDLS and CDR2 is YYNGEE in the germline V gene. The CDR3 is CASSRGGADTQYF. The CDR3 bases are TGTGCCAGCAGCCGTGGGGGCGCAGATACGCAGTATTTT.

The chain carries TRBV18 and TRBJ1-1; TRBD1 agrees at 10 bases. CDR1 and CDR2 from the germline V gene are KGHSH and LQKENI. V lost 5 bases, J lost 0 bases, and 9 bases stayed unmatched. CDR3 length equals 17 residues. CDR3 sequence reads: CASSDQPGQGLNTEAFF. CDR3 sequence (DNA): TGTGCCAGCTCAGATCAGCCGGGACAGGGGTTGAACACTGAAGCTTTCTTT.

This clone came up once. The rearrangement uses TRBV7-2 and TRBJ2-7; a possible D gene is TRBD2 (6 bases). Trimming left V 6 bases short and J 4 bases short, with 13 bases between. CDR1 is SGHTA, CDR2 FQGNSA, per germline. This CDR3 spans 13 amino acids. The CDR3 here is CASSYGSSYEQYF. As DNA, the CDR3 is TGTGCCAGCAGTTACGGGAGTTCGTACGAGCAGTACTTC. Full variable domain (outside the CDR3, taken from reference TRBV7-2 and TRBJ2-7): GAGVSQSPSNKVTEKGKDVELRCDPISGHTALYWYRQSLGQGLEFLIYFQGNSAPDKSGLPSDRFSAERTGGSVSTLTIQRTQQEDSAVYLCASSYGSSYEQYFGPGTRLTVT.

The CDR3 DNA reads TGTGCCAGCAGCTTGGTCGGGGCGGTCGAGCAGTACTTC. Its translation is CASSLVGAVEQYF. This chain links TRBV5-6 with TRBJ2-7; D is possibly TRBD1 or TRBD2 (5 bases each). Trimming left V 0 bases short and J 6 bases short, with 10 bases between. In germline, CDR1 is SGHDT, CDR2 YYEEEE. CDR3 length: 13 residues.

A few counts support this clone. The rearrangement links TRBV5-4 to TRBJ2-5; D possibly corresponds to TRBD1 (6 bases). Germline V lookup: CDR1 SGHNT, CDR2 YYREEE (reference sequence). V dropped 0 bases and J dropped 2 bases, with 11 bases sitting between them. The CDR3 is 15 amino acids. The CDR3 coding sequence is TGTGCCAGCAGCTTGGCCACCACAGGGCAAGAGACCCAGTACTTC. Protein sequence: CASSLATTGQETQYF.

This clone was seen only a few times. The V call is TRBV30, the J call TRBJ1-2; D gene uncertain. Germline V gene sequence: CDR1 GTSNPN, CDR2 SVGIG (reference sequence). V gave up 0 bases and J gave up 7 bases, with 21 bases separating them. The CDR3 loop spans 16 amino acids. In DNA, the CDR3 is TGTGCCTGGAGTGTAACCCAGGATCCTGGTTCCCGTGGCTACACCTTC. This codes for CAWSVTQDPGSRGYTF.

This chain links TRBV5-1 with TRBJ1-4; D is possibly TRBD1 (6 bases). From germline, CDR1 is SGHRS and CDR2 YFSETQ. Trimming shortened V by 2 bases and J by 2 bases, and 7 bases separated the two germline ends. CDR3 length: 14 residues. CDR3 sequence (DNA): TGCGCCAGCAGCTTACAGGGTACTAATGAAAAACTGTTTTTT. This encodes CASSLQGTNEKLFF.